This entry concerns a single TCR beta chain. 60 Vbeta and 13 Jbeta primers were used in PCR. Assay: immunoSEQ multiplex PCR; the TCRdb copy retains only in-frame clones and omits some. Seen in this sample are approximately 76,000 clones; the ten most common clones hold 3.5% to 4.5%. The sample comes from a study of cytomegalovirus exposure and HLA in healthy donors. The CDR3 is made up of 14 amino acids. The V end was cut by 1 base, the J end by 1 base, with 7 bases between. Germline V CDR1 and CDR2: KGHSH, LQKENI. Sequenced sample: PBMCs. The chain carries TRBV18 and TRBJ1-1; D remains ambiguous. This TCR derives from a man aged 18-30 years in good health and CMV-seropositive. CDR3 residues: CASSPRASNTEAFF. The CDR3 DNA follows: TGTGCCAGCTCACCACGGGCCTCGAACACTGAAGCTTTCTTT.